The clone carrying this TCR beta chain has a single count. These data originate in a study of neoadjuvant anti-PD-1 for oral cavity cancer. Patients were newly diagnosed with stage II-IVA oral cavity squamous cell carcinoma without prior systemic or radiation treatment. Sequencing used immunoSEQ multiplex PCR; TCRdb keeps in-frame clones, though not all of them. The sample consists of tens of thousands of clones, approximately 82% of them appearing once. Sequences were derived from PBMCs, sampled before nivolumab (anti-PD-1) treatment. The sequence was obtained from a person aged 40-85 years with oral cavity squamous cell carcinoma.

The DNA of the CDR3 is TGTGCCAGTCGGGGGACGCCCTACAATGAGCAGTTCTTC. Translated, it gives CASRGTPYNEQFF. The chain combines TRBV19 with TRBJ2-1; D might be TRBD2 (6 bases). This CDR3 has 13 residues. Per the germline V gene, CDR1 is LNHDA and CDR2 is SQIVND (reference sequence). Trimming took 8 bases from V and 2 from J, leaving 10 bases between them.